The 8 T cell receptor beta chains reported below all come from one sample, sequenced in a study of Ad26.COV2.S vaccination and SARS-CoV-2 variants. Libraries were prepared by immunoSEQ multiplex PCR; TCRdb keeps only in-frame clonotypes and omits some of them. The sample lists approximately 480,000 clones, roughly nine tenths occurring once. Treatment indicated: roughly 18 received Ad26.COV2.S at low or high dose, single or two shots; 5 received placebo; per-sample allocation not given. It was on day 63 after the first vaccine or placebo injection that samples were taken. The specimen was peripheral blood, collected in a trial of Ad26.COV2.S vaccine versus placebo. The receptors shown here come from a person aged 18-65 years who received the Ad26.COV2.S COVID-19 vaccine or a placebo.

The CDR3, as DNA: TGTGCCAGCAGGTACCGTACAGGGACACGCTACGAGCAGTACTTC. Translating gives CASRYRTGTRYEQYF. V and J are TRBV28 and TRBJ2-7; maybe TRBD1 (6 bases). Germline-derived CDR1 and CDR2 are MDHEN and SYDVKM. Trimming pared 6 bases from V and 3 bases from J, leaving 18 bases between. The CDR3 has 15 residues.

This clone showed up just once. J is TRBJ1-5 and V is TRBV19; 7 bases are shared with TRBD1. This CDR3 spans 14 amino acids. Looked up from germline, CDR1 is LNHDA and CDR2 is SQIVND (reference sequence). V lost 5 bases and J lost 6; bases outside the gene matches: 7. CDR3 sequence (DNA): TGTGCCAGTAGTTCCACAGGGGAGAGTCAGCCCCAGCATTTT. It encodes CASSSTGESQPQHF.

The V and J genes are TRBV18 and TRBJ2-7, with 7 bases that match TRBD1. V trimming: 5 bases; J trimming: 4 bases; junction bases outside the gene matches: 11. Germline V CDR1 and CDR2: KGHSH, LQKENI. This CDR3 has 15 amino acids. This CDR3 is CASSAEQGIGYEQYF. In nucleotides, the CDR3 is TGTGCCAGCTCAGCTGAACAGGGGATAGGATACGAGCAGTACTTC.

This clone turned up a few times. The chain recombines TRBV5-1 with TRBJ2-5, with 10 bases lining up with TRBD1. The CDR3 length is 16 residues. Trimming cost V 2 bases and J 5 bases; bases outside gene matches: 9. Germline V gene data show CDR1 as SGHRS and CDR2 as YFSETQ. The CDR3 reads CASSLSGTGAFETQYF. In DNA form, the CDR3 reads TGCGCCAGCAGCTTAAGTGGGACAGGGGCTTTTGAGACCCAGTACTTC. The full variable domain, with the rest looked up from reference TRBV5-1 and TRBJ2-5, is KAGVTQTPRYLIKTRGQQVTLSCSPISGHRSVSWYQQTPGQGLQFLFEYFSETQRNKGNFPGRFSGRQFSNSRSEMNVSTLELGDSALYLCASSLSGTGAFETQYFGPGTRLLVL.

In its sample, this clone was seen once. The chain joins TRBV19 to TRBJ2-7, with TRBD1 matching 8 bases. Per the germline V gene, CDR1 is LNHDA and CDR2 is SQIVND (reference sequence). V lost 0 bases to trimming and J lost 3 bases; unmatched junction nucleotides: 4. The CDR3 extends over 15 amino acids. The CDR3 spells CASSIDATGVYEQYF. The CDR3 DNA reads as TGTGCCAGTAGTATAGATGCGACAGGGGTCTACGAGCAGTACTTC.

There are a few counts of this clone. This chain links TRBV28 with TRBJ2-1, with 9 bases fitting TRBD1. In germline, CDR1 is MDHEN, CDR2 SYDVKM. J gave up 13 bases and V 7 bases, and 5 bases lay outside the gene matches. The CDR3 covers 11 residues. The CDR3 bases are TGTGCCAGCATGTCGGGACAGGGTCAGTTCTTC. Translated: CASMSGQGQFF. Based on the CDR3 plus reference TRBV28 and TRBJ2-1, the full variable domain is DVKVTQSSRYLVKRTGEKVFLECVQDMDHENMFWYRQDPGLGLRLIYFSYDVKMKEKGDIPEGYSVSREKKERFSLILESASTNQTSMYLCASMSGQGQFFGPGTRLTVL.

V gene TRBV27 combines with J gene TRBJ1-5, with D tentatively TRBD1 (5 bases). The V gene lost 0 bases and the J gene lost 2 bases, with 11 bases spanning the gap. The CDR3 is 16 residues long. Per the germline V gene, CDR1 is MNHEY and CDR2 is SMNVEV (reference sequence). The CDR3 nucleotides read TGTGCCAGCAGTTTATCGGGTCAGGGTGGCAATCAGCCCCAGCATTTT. Translation gives CASSLSGQGGNQPQHF.

The count of this clone is one. The chain is built from TRBV24-1 and TRBJ2-3; 9 bases agree with TRBD1. Germline lookup yields CDR1 KGHDR and CDR2 SFDVKD. Germline trimming cut 3 bases from V and 6 bases from J; bases unmatched to any gene: 12. The CDR3 contains 17 residues. DNA of the CDR3: TGTGCCACCAGTGATCGCTTAGCCCGGGACAGGGTGGATACGCAGTATTTT. The encoded protein is CATSDRLARDRVDTQYF.